This paragraph covers one TCR beta chain sequence. This record belongs to a study of blood T cell repertoires in COVID-19. Germline assignment: CDR1 SEHNR and CDR2 FQNEAQ (reference sequence). Trimming cost V 0 bases and J 8 bases, with 10 bases left between them. CDR3 length equals 14 residues. The assay was immunoSEQ multiplex PCR, and TCRdb's table has in-frame clones only and misses some. Among 65,000 to 90,000 clones listed, about nine tenths were seen once. The genes are TRBV7-9 and TRBJ1-4; tentative D call: TRBD1 (5 bases). The clonotype was recovered from a woman between 45 and 60 years old with active or convalescent COVID-19. The sample comprised peripheral blood. CDR3 sequence reads: CASSLAAGREKLFF. CDR3 in DNA: TGTGCCAGCAGCTTAGCGGCAGGGAGGGAAAAACTGTTTTTT.